This T cell receptor beta chain was recovered during a study of OX40 agonist ivuxolimab in advanced cancers. Study in general: Aged about 23 to 90 with a mean of approximately 60 years, they were almost 85% male.

The data were produced by immunoSEQ multiplex PCR, yet TCRdb's version contains in-frame clones alone and is incomplete. The sample holds tens of thousands of clones, approximately 90% seen once. This CDR3 has 10 residues. V lost 7 bases and J 8 bases, leaving 5 bases between the germline ends. CDR1 and CDR2 from the germline V gene are SNHLY and FYNNEI. The sequence was collected from an adult with an advanced solid tumor such as melanoma, head and neck, liver or kidney cancer. The chain has TRBV2 and TRBJ1-4; D is uncertain. This material consisted of CD4+ or CD8+ T cells sorted from blood, taken in a trial of the OX40 agonist ivuxolimab. For the CDR3, the DNA is TGTGCCAGCAAGACGGAAAAACTGTTTTTT. Residues: CASKTEKLFF.